This T cell receptor (gamma chain) was recorded in a study of γδ T cells in repeated Plasmodium falciparum infection. This clone occurred many times. TCRdb lists the protein of a much larger clone for this DNA, which differs at residue 4, so this is likely a read error; the protein given here is translated from the DNA itself. With CATT, TCRdb re-called clones from the multiplex PCR reads. This table holds 13,000 to 15,000 gamma-chain clones, roughly 1.7% found once. This clonotype originated in a pool of human donors (malaria-infected and uninfected, not separated). Sequenced material: gamma-delta T cells from blood.

The DNA for the CDR3 is TGTGCCTTGTTGGAGGGGAGTAGTGATTGGATCAAGACGTTT. Amino acids: CALLEGSSDWIKTF. V usage is TRGV9 and J usage is TRGJP2. Germline CDR1 GITISATS, CDR2 ISYDGTV (reference sequence). The CDR3 length is 14 residues.